Sequencing of this TCR beta chain was carried out in a study of T-cell memory formation after mild COVID-19. Study-wide points: Contracting CD4+ clones were located mainly in CM and EM, and CD8+ clones in EMRA.

CDR1 is LGHDT, CDR2 YNNKEL, per germline (reference sequence). V lost 1 base and J 10 bases, leaving 11 bases between the germline ends. This CDR3 has 13 residues. As concerns this clonotype: The antigen remains unidentified.

The authors produced TCR alpha and TCR beta cDNA libraries with sample barcodes and UMIs by 5'RACE using constant-segment primers. TCRdb passed the 5' RACE reads through MiXCR, listing each CDR3 protein once. The sample holds around 510,000 distinct CDR3 sequences; roughly a fifth are singletons and the top ten take around 9.2%. The TCR sequence derives from an adult woman who had mild COVID-19 (a few samples of this study predate the infection). Cell type and time point are not known. Source material: PBMCs or a T cell subset sorted from them (not recorded which). The gene calls are TRBV3-1 and TRBJ1-5, with a tentative D call TRBD1 (5 bases). The CDR3 reads CASSQVTGGPQHF. CDR3 nucleotide sequence: TGTGCCAGCAGCCAAGTCACAGGTGGCCCCCAGCATTTT. Based on the CDR3 plus reference TRBV3-1 and TRBJ1-5, the full variable domain is DTAVSQTPKYLVTQMGNDKSIKCEQNLGHDTMYWYKQDSKKFLKIMFSYNNKELIINETVPNRFSPKSPDKAHLNLHINSLELGDSAVYFCASSQVTGGPQHFGDGTRLSIL.